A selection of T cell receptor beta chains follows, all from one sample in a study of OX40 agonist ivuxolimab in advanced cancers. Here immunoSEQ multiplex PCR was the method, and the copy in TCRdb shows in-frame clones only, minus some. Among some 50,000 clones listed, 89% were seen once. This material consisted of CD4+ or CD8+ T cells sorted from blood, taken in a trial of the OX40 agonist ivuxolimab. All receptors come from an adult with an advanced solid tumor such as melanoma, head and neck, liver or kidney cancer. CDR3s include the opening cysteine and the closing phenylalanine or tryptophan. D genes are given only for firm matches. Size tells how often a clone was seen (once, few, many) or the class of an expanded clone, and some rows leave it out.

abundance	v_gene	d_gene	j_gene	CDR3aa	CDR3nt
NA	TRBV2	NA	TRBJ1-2	CASEGVPLNYGYTF	TGTGCCAGTGAGGGGGTACCCCTGAATTATGGCTACACCTTC
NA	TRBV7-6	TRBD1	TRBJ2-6	CASSQTGFGANVLTF	TGTGCCAGCAGCCAGACAGGGTTTGGGGCCAACGTCCTGACTTTC
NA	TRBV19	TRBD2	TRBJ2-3	CASSRLGTSGGVTDTQYF	TGTGCCAGTAGTAGGCTGGGGACTAGCGGGGGTGTCACAGATACGCAGTATTTT
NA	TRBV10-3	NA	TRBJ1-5	CAINSIKGWDSNQPQHF	TGTGCCATCAATTCCATAAAAGGATGGGATAGCAATCAGCCCCAGCATTTT
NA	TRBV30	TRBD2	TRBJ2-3	CAWIVPSGLAGGVDTQYF	TGTGCCTGGATCGTCCCTTCGGGACTAGCGGGAGGGGTGGATACGCAGTATTTT
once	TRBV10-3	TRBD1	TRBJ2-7	CAISRDSHYEQYF	TGTGCCATCAGTCGGGACAGTCACTACGAGCAGTACTTC
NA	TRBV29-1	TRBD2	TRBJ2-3	CSVDPSGGPTSTDTQYF	TGCAGCGTTGACCCTAGCGGGGGCCCCACTAGCACAGATACGCAGTATTTT
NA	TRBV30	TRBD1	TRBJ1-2	CAWSLPGGEGYGYTF	TGTGCCTGGAGCCTGCCAGGGGGAGAGGGCTATGGCTACACCTTC
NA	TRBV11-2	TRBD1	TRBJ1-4	CASSSSGTGGEKLFF	TGTGCCAGCAGCTCCTCCGGGACAGGGGGCGAAAAACTGTTTTTT
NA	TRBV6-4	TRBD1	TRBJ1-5	CASSRMHTGGRSNQPQHF	TGTGCCAGCAGCCGAATGCACACAGGGGGCAGGAGCAATCAGCCCCAGCATTTT
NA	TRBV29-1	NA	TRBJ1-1	CSVTDRPSTEAFF	TGCAGCGTTACGGACAGACCCAGCACTGAAGCTTTCTTT
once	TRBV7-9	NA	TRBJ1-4	CASSFPSTNEKLFF	TGTGCCAGCAGCTTCCCTTCAACTAATGAAAAACTGTTTTTT
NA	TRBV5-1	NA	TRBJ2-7	CASSYSTDYEQYF	TGCGCCAGCAGCTACTCGACAGACTACGAGCAGTACTTC
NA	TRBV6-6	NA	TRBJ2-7	CASTEISSYEQYF	TGTGCCAGCACCGAGATCAGCTCCTACGAGCAGTACTTC
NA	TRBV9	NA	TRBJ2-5	CASSVSDLGGIETQYF	TGTGCCAGCAGCGTATCGGACTTGGGGGGCATAGAGACCCAGTACTTC
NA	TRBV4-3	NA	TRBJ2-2	CASSQMNGELFF	TGCGCCAGCAGCCAAATGAACGGGGAGCTGTTTTTT
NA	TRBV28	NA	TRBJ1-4	CASSTIRDSNEKLFF	TGTGCCAGCAGTACCATCCGGGATTCAAATGAAAAACTGTTTTTT
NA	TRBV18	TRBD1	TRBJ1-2	CASSPTGQGGGYTF	TGTGCCAGCTCACCTACTGGACAGGGAGGAGGCTACACCTTC
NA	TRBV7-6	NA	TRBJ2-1	CASSLAKYNEQFF	TGTGCCAGCAGCTTAGCCAAATACAATGAGCAGTTCTTC
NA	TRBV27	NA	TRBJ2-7	CASSFGEGYEQYF	TGTGCCAGCAGTTTTGGTGAAGGCTACGAGCAGTACTTC
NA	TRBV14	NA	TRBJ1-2	CASSQEGDIGSFYGYTF	TGTGCCAGCAGCCAAGAAGGGGACATCGGCAGTTTCTATGGCTACACCTTC
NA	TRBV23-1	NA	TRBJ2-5	CASTDGWETQYF	TGCGCCAGCACCGACGGTTGGGAGACCCAGTACTTC
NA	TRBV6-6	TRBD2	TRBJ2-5	CASSSSGTEETQYF	TGTGCCAGCAGTTCTAGCGGAACAGAAGAGACCCAGTACTTC
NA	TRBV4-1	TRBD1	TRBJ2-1	CASSQIMTGFNEQFF	TGCGCCAGCAGCCAAATAATGACAGGGTTCAATGAGCAGTTCTTC
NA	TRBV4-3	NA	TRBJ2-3	CASSQDGGRGTDTQYF	TGCGCCAGCAGCCAAGATGGAGGCAGGGGAACAGATACGCAGTATTTT
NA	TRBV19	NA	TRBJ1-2	CASSTGTGYGYTF	TGTGCCAGTAGTACCGGGACCGGCTATGGCTACACCTTC
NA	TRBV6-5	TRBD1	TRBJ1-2	CASSSPGQGSYGYTF	TGTGCCAGCAGTTCCCCGGGACAGGGATCCTATGGCTACACCTTC
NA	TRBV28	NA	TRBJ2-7	CASRGPGDYEQYF	TGTGCCAGCAGAGGTCCCGGGGACTACGAGCAGTACTTC
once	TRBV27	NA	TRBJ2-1	CASSPSDLSEQFF	TGTGCCAGCAGCCCCTCAGACTTGAGTGAGCAGTTCTTC
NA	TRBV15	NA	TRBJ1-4	CATSRDKGEVVEKLFF	TGTGCCACCAGCAGAGATAAGGGGGAGGTCGTTGAAAAACTGTTTTTT
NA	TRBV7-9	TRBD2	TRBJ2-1	CASTPAGGTYNEQFF	TGTGCCAGCACCCCAGCGGGAGGAACCTACAATGAGCAGTTCTTC
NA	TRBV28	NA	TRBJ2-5	CASSARRYQETQYF	TGTGCCAGCAGTGCCCGTCGGTACCAAGAGACCCAGTACTTC
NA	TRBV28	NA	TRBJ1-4	CASSFPPFSATNEKLFF	TGTGCCAGCAGTTTTCCCCCTTTCTCTGCAACTAATGAAAAACTGTTTTTT
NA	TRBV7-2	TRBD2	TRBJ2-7	CASSRPAGGSYEQYF	TGTGCCAGCAGCCGCCCTGCGGGAGGGTCCTACGAGCAGTACTTC